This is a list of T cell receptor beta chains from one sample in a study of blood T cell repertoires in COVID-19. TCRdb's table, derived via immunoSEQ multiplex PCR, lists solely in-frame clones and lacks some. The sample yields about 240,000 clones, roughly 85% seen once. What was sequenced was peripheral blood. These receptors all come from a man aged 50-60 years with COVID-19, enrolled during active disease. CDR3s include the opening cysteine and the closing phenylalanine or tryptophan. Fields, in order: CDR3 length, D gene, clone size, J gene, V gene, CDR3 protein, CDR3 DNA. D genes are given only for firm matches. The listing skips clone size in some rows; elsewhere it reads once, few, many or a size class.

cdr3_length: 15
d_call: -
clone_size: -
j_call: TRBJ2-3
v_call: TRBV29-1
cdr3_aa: CSVTPAGQRTDTQYF
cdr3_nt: TGCAGCGTGACCCCGGCGGGCCAACGCACAGATACGCAGTATTTT

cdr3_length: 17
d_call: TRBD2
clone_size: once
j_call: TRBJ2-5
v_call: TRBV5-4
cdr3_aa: CASSRVPSGGFQETQYF
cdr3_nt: TGTGCCAGCAGTCGGGTTCCTAGCGGGGGGTTCCAAGAGACCCAGTACTTC

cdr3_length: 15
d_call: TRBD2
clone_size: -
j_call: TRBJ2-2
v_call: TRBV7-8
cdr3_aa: CASSLRLAGDGELFF
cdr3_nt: TGTGCCAGCAGCCTACGACTAGCGGGGGACGGGGAGCTGTTTTTT

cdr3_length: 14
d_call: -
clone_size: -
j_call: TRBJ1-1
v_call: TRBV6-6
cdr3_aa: CASSYEWEGTEAFF
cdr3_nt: TGTGCCAGCAGTTATGAGTGGGAGGGTACTGAAGCTTTCTTT

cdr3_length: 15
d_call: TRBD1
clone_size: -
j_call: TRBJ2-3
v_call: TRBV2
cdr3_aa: CASISGQFSTDTQYF
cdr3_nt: TGTGCCAGCATTTCGGGACAGTTTAGCACAGATACGCAGTATTTT

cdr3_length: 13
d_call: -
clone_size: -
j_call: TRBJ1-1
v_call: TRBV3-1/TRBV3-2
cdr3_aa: CASSGLLGGKAFF
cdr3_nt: TGTGCCAGCAGCGGGTTACTGGGGGGGAAAGCTTTCTTT

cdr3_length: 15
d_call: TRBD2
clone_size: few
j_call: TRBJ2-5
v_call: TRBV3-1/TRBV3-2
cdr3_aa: CASRDLRGGKETQYF
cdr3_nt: TGTGCCAGCAGGGACCTGCGGGGGGGAAAAGAGACCCAGTACTTC

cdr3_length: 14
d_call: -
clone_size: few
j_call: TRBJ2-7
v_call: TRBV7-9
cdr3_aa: CASSLGGTRYEQYF
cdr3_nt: TGTGCCAGCAGCTTAGGAGGGACTCGGTACGAGCAGTACTTC

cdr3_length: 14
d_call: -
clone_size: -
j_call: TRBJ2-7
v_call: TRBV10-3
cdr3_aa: CAISESQGSYEQYF
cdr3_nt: TGTGCCATCAGTGAGTCCCAGGGCTCCTACGAGCAGTACTTC

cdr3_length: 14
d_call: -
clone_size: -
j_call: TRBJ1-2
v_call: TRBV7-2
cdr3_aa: CASSSTTGYYGYTF
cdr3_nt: TGTGCCAGCAGCTCAACTACAGGGTACTATGGCTACACCTTC

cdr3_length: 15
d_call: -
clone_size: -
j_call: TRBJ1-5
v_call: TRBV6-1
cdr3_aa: CASSEAMAGSQPQHF
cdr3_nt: TGTGCCAGCAGTGAAGCGATGGCGGGGAGCCAGCCCCAGCATTTT

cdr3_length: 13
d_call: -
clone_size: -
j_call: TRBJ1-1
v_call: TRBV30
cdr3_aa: CAWTDVMNTEAFF
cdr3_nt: TGTGCCTGGACAGATGTGATGAACACTGAAGCTTTCTTT

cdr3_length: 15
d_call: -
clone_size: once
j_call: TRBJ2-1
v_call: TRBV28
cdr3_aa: CASSPWAGVYNEQFF
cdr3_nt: TGTGCCAGCAGTCCCTGGGCAGGGGTATACAATGAGCAGTTCTTC

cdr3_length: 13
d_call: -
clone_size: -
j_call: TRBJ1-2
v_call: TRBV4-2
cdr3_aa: CASSQDSGRGYTF
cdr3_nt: TGTGCCAGCAGCCAAGATTCAGGGCGAGGCTACACCTTC

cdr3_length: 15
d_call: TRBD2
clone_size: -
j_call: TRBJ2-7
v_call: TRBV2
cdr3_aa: CASCHRLAGAYEQYF
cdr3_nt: TGTGCCAGCTGCCACCGGTTGGCGGGGGCCTACGAGCAGTACTTC

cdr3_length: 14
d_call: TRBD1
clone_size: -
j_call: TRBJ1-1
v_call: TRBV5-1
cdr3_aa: CASSLGRGRPEAFF
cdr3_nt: TGCGCCAGCAGCTTGGGCAGGGGGAGGCCTGAAGCTTTCTTT

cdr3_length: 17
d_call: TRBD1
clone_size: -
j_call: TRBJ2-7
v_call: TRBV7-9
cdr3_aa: CASSPGWGQGSYYEQYF
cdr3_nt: TGTGCCAGCAGCCCAGGATGGGGACAGGGCTCCTACTACGAGCAGTACTTC

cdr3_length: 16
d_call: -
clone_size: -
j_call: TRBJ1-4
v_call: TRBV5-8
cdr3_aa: CASSLGRRPQNEKLFF
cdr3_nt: TGTGCCAGCAGCCTTGGGAGACGGCCACAAAATGAAAAACTGTTTTTT

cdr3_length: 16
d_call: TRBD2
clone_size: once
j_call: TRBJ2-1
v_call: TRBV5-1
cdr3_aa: CASSRTSGATYNEQFF
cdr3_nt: TGCGCCAGCAGCAGGACTAGCGGGGCCACCTACAATGAGCAGTTCTTC

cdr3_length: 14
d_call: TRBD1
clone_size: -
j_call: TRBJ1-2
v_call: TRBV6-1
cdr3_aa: CASSEGTGMGGYTF
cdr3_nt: TGTGCCAGCAGTGAAGGGACAGGGATGGGTGGCTACACCTTC

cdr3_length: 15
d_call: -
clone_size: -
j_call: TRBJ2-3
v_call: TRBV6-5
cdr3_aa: CASSTDPEGADTQYF
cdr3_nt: TGTGCCAGCAGTACCGACCCGGAGGGTGCAGATACGCAGTATTTT

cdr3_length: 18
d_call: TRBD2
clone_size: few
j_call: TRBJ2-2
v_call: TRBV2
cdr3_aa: CASSVGLAGGPGTGELFF
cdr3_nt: TGTGCCAGCAGTGTGGGACTAGCGGGGGGCCCCGGGACCGGGGAGCTGTTTTTT

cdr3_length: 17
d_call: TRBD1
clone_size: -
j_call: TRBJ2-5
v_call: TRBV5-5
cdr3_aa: CASSRSGRGNWGETQYF
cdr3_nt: TGTGCCAGCAGCAGATCCGGCAGGGGGAATTGGGGAGAGACCCAGTACTTC

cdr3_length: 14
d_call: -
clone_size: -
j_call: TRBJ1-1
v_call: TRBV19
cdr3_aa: CASRTADRASEAFF
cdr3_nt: TGTGCCAGTAGGACGGCGGACAGAGCATCGGAAGCTTTCTTT

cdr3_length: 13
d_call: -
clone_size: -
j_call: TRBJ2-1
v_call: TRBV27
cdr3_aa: CASSLSVRGEQFF
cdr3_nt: TGTGCCAGCAGTTTATCGGTAAGGGGGGAGCAGTTCTTC

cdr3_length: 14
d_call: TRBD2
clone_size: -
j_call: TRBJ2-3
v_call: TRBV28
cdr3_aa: CASTRGGAGDTQYF
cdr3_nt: TGTGCCAGCACCCGGGGGGGGGCAGGAGATACGCAGTATTTT

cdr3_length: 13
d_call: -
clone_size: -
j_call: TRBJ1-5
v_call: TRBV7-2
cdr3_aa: CASSIDRGGPQHF
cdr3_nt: TGTGCCAGCAGCATAGACCGGGGGGGGCCCCAGCATTTT

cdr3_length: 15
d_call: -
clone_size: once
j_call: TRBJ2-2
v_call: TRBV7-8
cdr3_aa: CASSLSRTDTGELFF
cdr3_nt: TGTGCCAGCAGCTTAAGTAGGACAGACACCGGGGAGCTGTTTTTT

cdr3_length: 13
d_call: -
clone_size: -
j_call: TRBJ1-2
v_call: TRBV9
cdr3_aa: CASSLSGVSGYTF
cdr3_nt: TGTGCCAGCAGCTTGTCCGGGGTTAGCGGCTACACCTTC

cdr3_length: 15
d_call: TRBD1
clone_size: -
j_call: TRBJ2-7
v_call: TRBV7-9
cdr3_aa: CASSRNDRGTYEQYF
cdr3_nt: TGTGCCAGCAGCCGCAATGACAGGGGAACGTACGAGCAGTACTTC

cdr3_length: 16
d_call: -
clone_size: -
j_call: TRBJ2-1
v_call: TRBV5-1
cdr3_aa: CASSLWGGQTGNEQFF
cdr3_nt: TGCGCCAGCAGCTTGTGGGGGGGACAAACAGGGAATGAGCAGTTCTTC

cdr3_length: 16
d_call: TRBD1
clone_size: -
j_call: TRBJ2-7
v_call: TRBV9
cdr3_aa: CASSPRQGLNSYEQYF
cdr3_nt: TGTGCCAGCAGCCCAAGACAGGGTCTGAACTCCTACGAGCAGTACTTC

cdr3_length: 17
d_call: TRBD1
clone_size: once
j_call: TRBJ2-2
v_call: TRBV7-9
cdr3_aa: CASSLPIGTGETGELFF
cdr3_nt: TGTGCCAGCAGCCTTCCAATAGGGACAGGGGAAACCGGGGAGCTGTTTTTT

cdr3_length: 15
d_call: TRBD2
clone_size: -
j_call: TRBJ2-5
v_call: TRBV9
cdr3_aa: CASSVLGGSTSKLYF
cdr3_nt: TGTGCCAGCAGCGTGCTGGGGGGGTCGACTAGCAAACTGTACTTC

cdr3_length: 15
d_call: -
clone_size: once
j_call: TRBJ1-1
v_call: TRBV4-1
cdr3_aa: CASSQDTLAAGAFFF
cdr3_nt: TGCGCCAGCAGCCAAGATACATTGGCGGCGGGTGCTTTCTTCTTT

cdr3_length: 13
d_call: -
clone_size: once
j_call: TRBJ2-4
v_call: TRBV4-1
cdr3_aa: CASSGEIANIQYF
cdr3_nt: TGCGCCAGCAGCGGGGAGATAGCAAACATTCAGTACTTC

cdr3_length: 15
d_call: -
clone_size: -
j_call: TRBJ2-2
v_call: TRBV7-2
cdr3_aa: CASSHSQGNTGELFF
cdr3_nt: TGTGCCAGCAGCCATAGCCAGGGTAACACCGGGGAGCTGTTTTTT

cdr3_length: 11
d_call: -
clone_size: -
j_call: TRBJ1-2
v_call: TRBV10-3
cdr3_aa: CAISQLEEYTF
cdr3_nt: TGTGCCATCAGTCAGCTTGAGGAATACACCTTC

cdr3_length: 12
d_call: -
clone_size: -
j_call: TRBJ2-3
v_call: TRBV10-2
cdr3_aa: CASSNSWDTQYF
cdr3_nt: TGCGCCAGCAGTAATAGCTGGGATACGCAGTATTTT

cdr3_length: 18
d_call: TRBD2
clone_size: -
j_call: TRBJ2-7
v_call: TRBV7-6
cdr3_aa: CASSLGRLTSGNSYEQYF
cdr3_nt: TGTGCCAGCAGCTTAGGACGACTGACTAGCGGGAACTCCTACGAGCAGTACTTC

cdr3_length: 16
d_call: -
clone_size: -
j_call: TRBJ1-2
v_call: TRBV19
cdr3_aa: CASSIFPGRSTMDYTF
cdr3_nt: TGTGCCAGTAGTATATTCCCCGGGAGAAGTACTATGGACTACACCTTC

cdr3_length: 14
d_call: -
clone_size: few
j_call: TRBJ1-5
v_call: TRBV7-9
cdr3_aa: CASSLGQLNQPQHF
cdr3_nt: TGTGCCAGCAGCTTAGGACAGCTCAATCAGCCCCAGCATTTT

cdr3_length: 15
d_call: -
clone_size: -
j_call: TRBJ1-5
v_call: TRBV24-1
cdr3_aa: CATSDAGGGNQPQHF
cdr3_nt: TGTGCCACCAGTGATGCTGGCGGGGGCAATCAGCCCCAGCATTTT

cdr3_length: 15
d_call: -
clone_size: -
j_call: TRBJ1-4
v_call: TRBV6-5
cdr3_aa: CATTVGGGGNEKLFF
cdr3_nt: TGTGCCACCACGGTGGGTGGGGGGGGAAATGAAAAACTGTTTTTT

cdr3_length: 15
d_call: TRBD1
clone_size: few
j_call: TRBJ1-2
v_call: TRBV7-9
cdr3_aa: CASSFLGQGIRGYTF
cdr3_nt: TGTGCCAGCAGCTTTTTGGGACAGGGAATACGTGGCTACACCTTC

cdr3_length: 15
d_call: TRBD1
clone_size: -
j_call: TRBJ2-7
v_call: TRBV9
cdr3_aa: CASSVGGQGTYEQYF
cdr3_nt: TGTGCCAGCAGCGTAGGGGGACAGGGGACCTACGAGCAGTACTTC

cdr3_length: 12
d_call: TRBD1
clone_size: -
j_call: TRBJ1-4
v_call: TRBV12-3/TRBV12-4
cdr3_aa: CASGTGYEKLFF
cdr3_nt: TGTGCCAGCGGGACAGGGTATGAAAAACTGTTTTTT

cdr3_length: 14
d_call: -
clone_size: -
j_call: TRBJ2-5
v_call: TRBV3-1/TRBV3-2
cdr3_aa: CASSLDIQQETQYF
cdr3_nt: TGTGCCAGCAGCCTGGACATTCAGCAAGAGACCCAGTACTTC

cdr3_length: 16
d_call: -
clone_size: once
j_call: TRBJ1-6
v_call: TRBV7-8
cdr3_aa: CASSLLEGGMDSPLHF
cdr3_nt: TGTGCCAGCAGCTTATTGGAAGGCGGGATGGATTCACCCCTCCACTTT

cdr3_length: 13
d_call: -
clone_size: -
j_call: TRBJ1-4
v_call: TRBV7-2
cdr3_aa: CASSALAREQLFF
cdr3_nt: TGTGCCAGCAGCGCCCTAGCGCGAGAGCAACTGTTTTTT

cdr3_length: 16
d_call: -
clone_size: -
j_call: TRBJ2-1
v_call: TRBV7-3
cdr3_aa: CASSARAGTGDNEQFF
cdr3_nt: TGTGCCAGCAGCGCCCGGGCCGGGACTGGAGACAATGAGCAGTTCTTC

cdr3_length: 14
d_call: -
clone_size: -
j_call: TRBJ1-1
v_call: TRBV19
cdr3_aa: CASSRIGVDTEAFF
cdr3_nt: TGTGCCAGTAGTAGAATAGGGGTGGACACTGAAGCTTTCTTT